This section outlines one TCR beta chain sequence together with its context. The antigen is not known. V dropped 0 bases and J dropped 7 bases, with 13 bases sitting between them. CDR3 size: 15 residues. Germline V gene lookup returns CDR1 MNHEY and CDR2 SVGAGI. This specimen belongs to a study of cytomegalovirus exposure and HLA in healthy donors. The wider study: The use of the same platform for the roughly 130 validation repertoires and the 650 to 850 first-cohort repertoires was reported by a later analysis. Study conclusions and caveats: According to a later analysis, TCR clusters from the first cohort tended to co-occur in the 120 or so validation repertoires. Specific recognition of CMV antigens was confirmed in vitro for a few chains (all CMV-associated).

Using immunoSEQ multiplex PCR, the repertoire was profiled, and TCRdb retains in-frame clones only, with some absent. The sample contains roughly 86,000 clones, almost 97% of which appear only once. Donors came from a validation cohort of some 110 subjects, distinct from the first 666-subject cohort. Sequenced sample: PBMCs. This chain uses TRBV6-5 with TRBJ2-4, with D possibly being TRBD1 (5 bases). This receptor was identified in a young man in good health and CMV-seropositive. The CDR3 sequence: CASSYSTGIRNIQYF. The CDR3 region has the DNA TGTGCCAGCAGTTACTCCACAGGTATCAGGAACATTCAGTACTTC.